The present TCR beta chain was sequenced within a study of T cell repertoires in cytomegalovirus infection. Overall study context: Matching HLA type and CMV infection were both indicated by public TCR beta signatures. The study, taken as a whole, reports: HLA-C-restricted CMV clonotypes gave the most frequent clonotype in two of eight donors. Identification of carriers of CMV plus the relevant HLA was performed using cumulative public TCR beta family frequency.

TCRdb reanalysed the reads using MiXCR and keeps one entry per CDR3 protein. The sample shows 300,000 to 400,000 distinct CDR3 sequences, over 7.5% of them seen only once. Germline assignment: CDR1 MGHDK and CDR2 SYGVNS. Trimming took 3 bases from V and 2 from J, leaving 9 bases between them. The CDR3 has 14 amino acids. This clonotype has a handful of counts. Its antigen remains unknown. Sequencing was carried out using PBMCs. This TCR was sampled from a human donor in good health (CMV status not recorded). Some clones in this sample may be carry-over from other donors' samples. This sequence joins TRBV25-1 and TRBJ2-3; D gene uncertain. The CDR3 DNA sequence: TGTGCCAGCAGTGACAATACAGCCACAGATACGCAGTATTTT. It translates to CASSDNTATDTQYF.